This T cell receptor (beta chain) was identified in a study of cytomegalovirus exposure and HLA in healthy donors. Study observations and caveats: For presence/absence analyses, sequencing depth was assumed to be roughly uniform across donors.

Germline V gives CDR1 MDHEN, CDR2 SYDVKM. This CDR3 has 14 amino acids. PCR amplification relied on 60 Vbeta primers (plus 13 Jbeta primers). The data were produced by immunoSEQ multiplex PCR, yet TCRdb's version contains in-frame clones alone and is incomplete. The data contain some 190,000 clones, approximately 80% of them singletons. Details on this clone: The antigen remains unidentified.

Sequencing was performed on PBMCs. This TCR derives from a man between 18 and 35 years old in good health and CMV-seronegative. The gene calls are TRBV28 and TRBJ2-5, with a possible D match to TRBD1 (6 bases). The J call is in doubt because the DNA end fits TRBJ2-7 better. In DNA, the CDR3 is TGTGCCAGCACCACCGGGACACCCTCCTACGAGCAGTACTTC. Translation: CASTTGTPSYEQYF.